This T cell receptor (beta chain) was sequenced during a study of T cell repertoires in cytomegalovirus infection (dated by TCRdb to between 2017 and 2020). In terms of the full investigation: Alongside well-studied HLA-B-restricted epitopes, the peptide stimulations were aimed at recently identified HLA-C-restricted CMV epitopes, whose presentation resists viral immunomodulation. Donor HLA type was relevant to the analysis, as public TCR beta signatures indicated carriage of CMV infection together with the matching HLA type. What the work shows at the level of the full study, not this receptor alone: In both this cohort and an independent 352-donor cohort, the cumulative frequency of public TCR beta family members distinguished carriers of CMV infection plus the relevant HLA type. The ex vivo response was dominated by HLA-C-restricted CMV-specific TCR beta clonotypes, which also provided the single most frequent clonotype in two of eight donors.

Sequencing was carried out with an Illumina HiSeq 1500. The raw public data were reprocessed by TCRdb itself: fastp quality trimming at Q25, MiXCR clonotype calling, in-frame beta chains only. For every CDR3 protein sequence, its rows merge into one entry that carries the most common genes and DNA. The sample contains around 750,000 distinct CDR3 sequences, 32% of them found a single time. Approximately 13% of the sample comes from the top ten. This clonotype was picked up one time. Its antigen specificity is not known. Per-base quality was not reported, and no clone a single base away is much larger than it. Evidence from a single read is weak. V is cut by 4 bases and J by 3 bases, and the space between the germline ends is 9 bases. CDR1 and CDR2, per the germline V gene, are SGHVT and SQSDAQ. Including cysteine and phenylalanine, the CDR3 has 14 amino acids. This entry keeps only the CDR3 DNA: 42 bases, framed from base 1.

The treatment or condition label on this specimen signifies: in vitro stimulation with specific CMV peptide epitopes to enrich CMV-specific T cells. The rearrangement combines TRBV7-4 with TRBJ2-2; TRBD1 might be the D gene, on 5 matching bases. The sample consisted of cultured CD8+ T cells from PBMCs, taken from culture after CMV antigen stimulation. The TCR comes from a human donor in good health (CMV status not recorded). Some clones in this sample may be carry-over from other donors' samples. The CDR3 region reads CASSYGHYTGELFF. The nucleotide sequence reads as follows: TGTGCCAGCAGCTATGGACACTACACCGGGGAGCTGTTTTTT.